A selection of T cell receptor beta chains follows, all from one sample in a study of blood T cell repertoires in COVID-19. Sequencing was performed with immunoSEQ multiplex PCR; in TCRdb, only in-frame clones are kept and a portion is missing. Of under 300,000 clones in the sample, under 90% were seen once. Sequencing was performed on peripheral blood. These receptors were taken from a woman aged 40 to 50 who had recovered from COVID-19. Both conserved end residues are part of each CDR3. A D gene is named only where the DNA matches it firmly. Size tells how often a clone was seen (once, few, many) or the class of an expanded clone, and some rows leave it out.

>TRBJ2-3|TRBV14|NA|TRBD1
CASSPDRVGQYF
TGTGCCAGCAGCCCGGACAGGGTAGGGCAGTATTTT
>TRBJ2-1|TRBV27|NA|NA
CASSPLASGYNEQFF
TGTGCCAGCAGTCCGCTAGCTTCGGGCTACAATGAGCAGTTCTTC
>TRBJ1-5|TRBV27|NA|NA
CASSQGSNQPQHF
TGTGCCAGCAGTCAGGGGAGCAATCAGCCCCAGCATTTT
>TRBJ1-6|TRBV6-5|NA|NA
CASSYAGTDNSPLHF
TGTGCCAGCAGTTACGCAGGGACTGATAATTCACCCCTCCACTTT
>TRBJ2-7|TRBV7-2|NA|TRBD1
CASSLVGGQGAYYEQYF
TGTGCCAGCAGCTTAGTTGGGGGGCAGGGGGCCTACTACGAGCAGTACTTC
>TRBJ2-2|TRBV5-1|NA|NA
CASSLVGAVNTGELFF
TGCGCCAGCAGCTTGGTGGGGGCGGTGAACACCGGGGAGCTGTTTTTT
>TRBJ2-1|TRBV15|NA|NA
CATSRDKAGSGSGEQFF
TGTGCCACCAGCAGAGATAAGGCGGGTTCGGGCTCGGGTGAGCAGTTCTTC
>TRBJ2-7|TRBV30|once|TRBD1
CAWSGTALGSFYEQYF
TGTGCCTGGTCCGGGACAGCTCTCGGATCCTTCTACGAGCAGTACTTC
>TRBJ1-1|TRBV6-5|once|TRBD1
CASSYLPGQGNTEAFF
TGTGCCAGCAGTTACCTACCGGGACAGGGAAACACTGAAGCTTTCTTT
>TRBJ2-7|TRBV3-1/TRBV3-2|NA|NA
CASSQGELWEQYF
TGTGCCAGCAGCCAAGGGGAGTTGTGGGAGCAGTACTTC
>TRBJ2-1|TRBV28|NA|TRBD2
CASSSYPGLGVGQFF
TGTGCCAGCAGTTCATACCCGGGACTAGGGGTCGGGCAGTTCTTC
>TRBJ2-5|TRBV18|NA|TRBD2
CASSGERASGDIQETQYF
TGTGCCAGCTCAGGGGAGCGGGCTAGCGGGGATATACAAGAGACCCAGTACTTC
>TRBJ2-7|TRBV4-1|NA|TRBD2
CASSQDVSGRAYEQYF
TGCGCCAGCAGCCAAGATGTCAGCGGGAGGGCCTACGAGCAGTACTTC
>TRBJ2-7|TRBV14|NA|TRBD1
CASSLPGQGHYEQYF
TGTGCCAGCAGCTTACCGGGACAGGGGCACTACGAGCAGTACTTC
>TRBJ1-1|TRBV13|NA|TRBD1
CASSLGTGGMNTEAFF
TGTGCCAGCAGCTTGGGGACAGGCGGAATGAACACTGAAGCTTTCTTT
>TRBJ2-7|TRBV5-1|NA|NA
CASSPEGSYEQYF
TGCGCCAGCAGCCCGGAGGGCAGTTACGAGCAGTACTTC
>TRBJ1-1|TRBV19|few|NA
CASRTGYTEAFF
TGTGCCAGTAGAACGGGGTACACTGAAGCTTTCTTT
>TRBJ1-5|TRBV25-1|NA|NA
CASSLTGNQPQHF
TGTGCCAGCAGCCTGACAGGCAATCAGCCCCAGCATTTT
>TRBJ2-7|TRBV6-2/TRBV6-3|NA|NA
CASSYASDPEDEQYF
TGTGCCAGCAGTTACGCAAGCGATCCAGAGGACGAGCAGTACTTC
>TRBJ1-1|TRBV7-9|NA|NA
CASSPQQGWNTEAFF
TGTGCCAGCAGCCCCCAGCAGGGCTGGAACACTGAAGCTTTCTTT
>TRBJ2-5|TRBV6-1|NA|NA
CASSEVGTRQETQYF
TGTGCCAGCAGTGAAGTGGGGACACGCCAAGAGACCCAGTACTTC
>TRBJ2-3|TRBV3-1/TRBV3-2|NA|TRBD2
CASSPGLAGVGTDTQYF
TGTGCCAGCAGCCCGGGACTAGCGGGAGTAGGGACAGATACGCAGTATTTT
>TRBJ2-1|TRBV7-3|NA|TRBD2
CASSSDGLAGVNEQFF
TGTGCCAGCAGCTCCGACGGACTAGCGGGAGTTAATGAGCAGTTCTTC
>TRBJ1-1|TRBV7-3|once|NA
CASSLNGEGTEAFF
TGTGCCAGCAGCTTAAATGGGGAGGGCACTGAAGCTTTCTTT
>TRBJ2-3|TRBV4-2|NA|NA
CASSQGERFTDTQYF
TGTGCCAGCAGCCAAGGGGAGCGGTTCACAGATACGCAGTATTTT
>TRBJ1-2|TRBV3-1/TRBV3-2|NA|TRBD1
CASSQDSFRDSNYGYTF
TGTGCCAGCAGCCAAGATTCCTTCCGGGACAGCAACTATGGCTACACCTTC
>TRBJ2-1|TRBV7-2|NA|NA
CASSLGSPSVTYNEQFF
TGTGCCAGCAGCTTAGGTTCCCCGAGCGTGACCTACAATGAGCAGTTCTTC
>TRBJ2-1|TRBV6-2/TRBV6-3|NA|TRBD1
CASSYFRDRAYNEQFF
TGTGCCAGCAGTTATTTCCGGGACAGAGCATACAATGAGCAGTTCTTC
>TRBJ2-1|TRBV9|NA|TRBD2
CASSVDLAVYNEQFF
TGTGCCAGCAGCGTAGATCTAGCGGTCTACAATGAGCAGTTCTTC
>TRBJ2-7|TRBV29-1|NA|NA
CSVTATETYEQYF
TGCAGCGTCACGGCGACTGAGACCTACGAGCAGTACTTC
>TRBJ1-2|TRBV19|NA|NA
CASSMFDRPLGYGYTF
TGTGCCAGTAGTATGTTCGACAGGCCACTGGGCTATGGCTACACCTTC
>TRBJ1-2|TRBV5-6|NA|NA
CASSLDSNYGYTF
TGTGCCAGCAGCTTGGACAGTAACTATGGCTACACCTTC
>TRBJ2-3|TRBV7-9|NA|NA
CASSLDGTSTDTQYF
TGTGCCAGCAGCTTAGATGGGACTAGCACAGATACGCAGTATTTT
>TRBJ2-1|TRBV5-1|NA|NA
CASSSTSRNEQFF
TGCGCCAGCAGCTCTACTAGCCGGAATGAGCAGTTCTTC
>TRBJ2-6|TRBV28|NA|TRBD1
CASTPWGQGAGANVLTF
TGTGCCAGCACTCCATGGGGCCAGGGGGCTGGGGCCAACGTCCTGACTTTC
>TRBJ2-1|TRBV14|NA|TRBD2
CASSLHQGLAGTKQFF
TGTGCCAGCAGCCTGCACCAGGGACTAGCGGGAACTAAGCAGTTCTTC
>TRBJ1-1|TRBV30|NA|TRBD1
CAWSVDRGWMNTEAFF
TGTGCCTGGAGTGTTGACAGGGGGTGGATGAACACTGAAGCTTTCTTT
>TRBJ1-6|TRBV6-5|NA|TRBD1
CASSETGGSPPHF
TGTGCCAGCAGCGAGACAGGGGGATCACCCCCCCACTTT
>TRBJ2-1|TRBV27|NA|TRBD2
CASSPGTSGSNEQFF
TGTGCCAGCAGTCCCGGGACTAGCGGGAGCAATGAGCAGTTCTTC
>TRBJ2-5|TRBV7-6|NA|NA
CASSPPPGEPERGTQYF
TGTGCCAGCAGCCCACCGCCGGGGGAGCCTGAAAGGGGGACCCAGTACTTC
>TRBJ2-7|TRBV9|NA|NA
CASSVGADSSYEQYF
TGTGCCAGCAGCGTAGGAGCGGACAGCTCCTACGAGCAGTACTTC
>TRBJ1-4|TRBV9|NA|NA
CASSVTGGQPNEKLFF
TGTGCCAGCAGCGTGACAGGTGGGCAGCCCAATGAAAAACTGTTTTTT
>TRBJ1-2|TRBV19|NA|NA
CASSMERKGLHGYTF
TGTGCCAGTAGTATGGAAAGAAAGGGGCTCCATGGCTACACCTTC
>TRBJ1-5|TRBV23-1|NA|NA
CASSPDRSNQPQHF
TGCGCCAGCAGTCCCGACAGGAGCAATCAGCCCCAGCATTTT
>TRBJ1-5|TRBV5-8|NA|TRBD1
CASSFGTASNQPQHF
TGTGCCAGCAGCTTCGGGACAGCTAGTAATCAGCCCCAGCATTTT
>TRBJ1-2|TRBV19|once|NA
CASSYSGVNYGYTF
TGTGCCAGTAGTTATTCAGGGGTTAACTATGGCTACACCTTC
>TRBJ2-7|TRBV28|NA|NA
CASSRVGSYEQYF
TGTGCCAGCAGCAGGGTCGGGTCCTACGAGCAGTACTTC
>TRBJ1-1|TRBV5-1|few|NA
CASSWGHTNTEAFF
TGCGCCAGCAGCTGGGGACATACTAACACTGAAGCTTTCTTT
>TRBJ2-7|TRBV12-3/TRBV12-4|NA|TRBD2
CASSLAGSYEQYF
TGTGCCAGCAGCCTAGCGGGATCCTACGAGCAGTACTTC
>TRBJ2-3|TRBV2|NA|NA
CASGGTSTDTQYF
TGTGCCAGCGGGGGGACTAGCACAGATACGCAGTATTTT
>TRBJ2-1|TRBV11-2|NA|TRBD2
CASSLDLILAGGNEQFF
TGTGCCAGCAGCTTAGATCTTATCCTAGCGGGCGGGAATGAGCAGTTCTTC
>TRBJ2-1|TRBV4-2|few|TRBD1
CASSLHGTGNANEQFF
TGTGCCAGCAGCCTTCACGGGACAGGGAACGCCAATGAGCAGTTCTTC
>TRBJ2-7|TRBV29-1|NA|NA
CSYLEGGIHEQYF
TGCAGCTACCTCGAAGGGGGTATCCACGAGCAGTACTTC
>TRBJ2-1|TRBV12-5|NA|TRBD2
CASGLGLAGGRNEQFF
TGTGCTAGTGGTTTGGGACTAGCGGGAGGGCGCAATGAGCAGTTCTTC
>TRBJ1-1|TRBV6-5|NA|TRBD1
CASSYPRTGGSTEAFF
TGTGCCAGCAGTTACCCCCGGACAGGGGGTTCCACTGAAGCTTTCTTT
>TRBJ1-1|TRBV29-1|NA|NA
CSVEDGGVAAFF
TGCAGCGTTGAAGACGGGGGGGTGGCAGCTTTCTTT
>TRBJ2-7|TRBV4-2|NA|TRBD2
CASSREGRTQHYEQYF
TGTGCCAGCAGCCGGGAGGGGAGGACACAACACTACGAGCAGTACTTC
>TRBJ2-5|TRBV10-3|NA|TRBD2
CAISRTSGRQTQYF
TGTGCCATCAGCCGGACTAGCGGGAGGCAGACCCAGTACTTC
>TRBJ2-2|TRBV27|NA|TRBD2
CASSLGTSGPNTGELFF
TGTGCCAGCAGTCTGGGGACTAGCGGACCGAACACCGGGGAGCTGTTTTTT
>TRBJ2-2|TRBV12-3/TRBV12-4|NA|TRBD1
CASSGQGPGELFF
TGTGCCAGCAGTGGACAGGGGCCCGGGGAGCTGTTTTTT